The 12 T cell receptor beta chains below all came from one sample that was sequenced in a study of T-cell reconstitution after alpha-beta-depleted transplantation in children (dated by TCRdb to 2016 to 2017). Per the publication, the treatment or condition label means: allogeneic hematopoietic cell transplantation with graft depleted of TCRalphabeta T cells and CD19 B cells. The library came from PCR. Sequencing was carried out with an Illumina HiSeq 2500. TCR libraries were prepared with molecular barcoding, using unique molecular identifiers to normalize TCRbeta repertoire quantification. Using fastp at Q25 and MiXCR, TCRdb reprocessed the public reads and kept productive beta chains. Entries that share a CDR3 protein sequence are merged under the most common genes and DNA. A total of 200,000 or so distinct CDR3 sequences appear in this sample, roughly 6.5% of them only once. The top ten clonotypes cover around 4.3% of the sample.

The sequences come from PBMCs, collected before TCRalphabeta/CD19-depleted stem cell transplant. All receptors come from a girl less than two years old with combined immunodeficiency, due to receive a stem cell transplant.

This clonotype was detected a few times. The CDR3, as DNA: TGCAGTGCCCCCGGTCCCAGAGGAGATACGCAGTATTTT. It codes for CSAPGPRGDTQYF. The chain has TRBV20-1 and TRBJ2-3; D is unclear. V was clipped by 6 bases and J by 5 bases, with 15 bases between them. The CDR3 extends over 13 amino acids. Germline CDR1 and CDR2: DFQATT and SNEGSKA (reference sequence).

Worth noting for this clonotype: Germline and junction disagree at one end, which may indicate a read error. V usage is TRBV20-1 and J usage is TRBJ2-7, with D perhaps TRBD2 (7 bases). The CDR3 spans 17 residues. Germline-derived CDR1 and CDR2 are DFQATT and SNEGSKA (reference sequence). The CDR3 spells CCAPSVGEGVRSYEQYF. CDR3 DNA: TGCTGTGCTCCCTCGGTGGGGGAGGGGGTGAGATCCTACGAGCAGTACTTC.

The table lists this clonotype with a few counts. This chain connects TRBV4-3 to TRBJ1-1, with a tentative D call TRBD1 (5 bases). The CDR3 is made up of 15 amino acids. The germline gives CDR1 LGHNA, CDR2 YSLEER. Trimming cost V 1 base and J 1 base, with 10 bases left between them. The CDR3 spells CASSQAPGPNTEAFF. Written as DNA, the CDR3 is TGCGCCAGCAGCCAAGCTCCAGGGCCGAACACTGAAGCTTTCTTT.

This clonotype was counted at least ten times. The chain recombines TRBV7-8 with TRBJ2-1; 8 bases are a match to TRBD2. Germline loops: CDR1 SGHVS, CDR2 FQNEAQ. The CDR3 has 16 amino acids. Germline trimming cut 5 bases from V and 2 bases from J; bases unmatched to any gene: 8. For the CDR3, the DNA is TGTGCCAGCAGCCCGTATAGCGGGGCGGCCTACAATGAGCAGTTCTTC. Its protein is CASSPYSGAAYNEQFF.

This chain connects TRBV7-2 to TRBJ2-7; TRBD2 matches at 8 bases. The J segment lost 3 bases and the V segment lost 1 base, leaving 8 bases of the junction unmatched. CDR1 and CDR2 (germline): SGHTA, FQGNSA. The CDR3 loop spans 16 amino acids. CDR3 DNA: TGTGCCAGCAGCTTAGGCCCCTCCGGGGGGGACTACGAGCAGTACTTC. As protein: CASSLGPSGGDYEQYF.

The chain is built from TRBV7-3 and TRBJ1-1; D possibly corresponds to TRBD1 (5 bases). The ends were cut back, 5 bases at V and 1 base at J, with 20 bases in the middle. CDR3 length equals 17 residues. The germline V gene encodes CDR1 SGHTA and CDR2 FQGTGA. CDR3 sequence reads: CASSGERGRGTNTEAFF. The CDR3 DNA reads TGTGCCAGCAGCGGGGAGAGGGGAAGGGGAACGAACACTGAAGCTTTCTTT.

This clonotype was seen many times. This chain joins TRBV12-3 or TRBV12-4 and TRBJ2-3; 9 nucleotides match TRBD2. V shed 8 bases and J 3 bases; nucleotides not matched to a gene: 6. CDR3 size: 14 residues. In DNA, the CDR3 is TGTGCCAGCTCCGTGACTAGCGGAACAGATACGCAGTATTTT. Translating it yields CASSVTSGTDTQYF.

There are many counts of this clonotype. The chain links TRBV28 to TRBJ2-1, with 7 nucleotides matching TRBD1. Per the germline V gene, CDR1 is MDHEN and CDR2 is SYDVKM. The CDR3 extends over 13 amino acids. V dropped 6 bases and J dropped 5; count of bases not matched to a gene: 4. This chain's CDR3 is CASSPGQHNEQFF. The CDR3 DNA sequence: TGTGCCAGCAGCCCGGGACAGCACAATGAGCAGTTCTTC.

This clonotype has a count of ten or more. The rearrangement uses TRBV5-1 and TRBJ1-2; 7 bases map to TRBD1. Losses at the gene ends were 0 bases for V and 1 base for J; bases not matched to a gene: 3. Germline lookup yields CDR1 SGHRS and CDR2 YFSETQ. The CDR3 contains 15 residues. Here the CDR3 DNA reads TGCGCCAGCAGCTTGGCCGGGACAGTTAACTATGGCTACACCTTC. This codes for CASSLAGTVNYGYTF. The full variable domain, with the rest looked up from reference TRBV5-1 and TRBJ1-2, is KAGVTQTPRYLIKTRGQQVTLSCSPISGHRSVSWYQQTPGQGLQFLFEYFSETQRNKGNFPGRFSGRQFSNSRSEMNVSTLELGDSALYLCASSLAGTVNYGYTFGSGTRLTVV.

CDR3 residues: CSEKVNYGYTF. As DNA, the CDR3 is TGCAGTGAAAAAGTTAACTATGGCTACACCTTC. The chain is built from TRBV20-1 and TRBJ1-2; no firm D call. CDR1 DFQATT and CDR2 SNEGSKA come from the germline V gene (reference sequence). Trimming pared 7 bases from V and 1 base from J, leaving 7 bases between. The length of the CDR3 is 11 residues.

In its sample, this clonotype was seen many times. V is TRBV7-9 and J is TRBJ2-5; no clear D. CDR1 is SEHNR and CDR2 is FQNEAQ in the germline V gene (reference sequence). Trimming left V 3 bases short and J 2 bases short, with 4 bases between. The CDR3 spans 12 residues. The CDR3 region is CASSFLQETQYF. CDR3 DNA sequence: TGTGCCAGCAGCTTCCTTCAAGAGACCCAGTACTTC.

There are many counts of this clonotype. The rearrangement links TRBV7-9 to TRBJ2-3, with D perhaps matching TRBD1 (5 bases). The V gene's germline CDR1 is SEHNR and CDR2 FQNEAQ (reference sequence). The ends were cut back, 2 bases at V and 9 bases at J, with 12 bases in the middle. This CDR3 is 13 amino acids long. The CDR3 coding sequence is TGTGCCAGCAGCTTAACAGATCCAGGGACGCAGTATTTT. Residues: CASSLTDPGTQYF.